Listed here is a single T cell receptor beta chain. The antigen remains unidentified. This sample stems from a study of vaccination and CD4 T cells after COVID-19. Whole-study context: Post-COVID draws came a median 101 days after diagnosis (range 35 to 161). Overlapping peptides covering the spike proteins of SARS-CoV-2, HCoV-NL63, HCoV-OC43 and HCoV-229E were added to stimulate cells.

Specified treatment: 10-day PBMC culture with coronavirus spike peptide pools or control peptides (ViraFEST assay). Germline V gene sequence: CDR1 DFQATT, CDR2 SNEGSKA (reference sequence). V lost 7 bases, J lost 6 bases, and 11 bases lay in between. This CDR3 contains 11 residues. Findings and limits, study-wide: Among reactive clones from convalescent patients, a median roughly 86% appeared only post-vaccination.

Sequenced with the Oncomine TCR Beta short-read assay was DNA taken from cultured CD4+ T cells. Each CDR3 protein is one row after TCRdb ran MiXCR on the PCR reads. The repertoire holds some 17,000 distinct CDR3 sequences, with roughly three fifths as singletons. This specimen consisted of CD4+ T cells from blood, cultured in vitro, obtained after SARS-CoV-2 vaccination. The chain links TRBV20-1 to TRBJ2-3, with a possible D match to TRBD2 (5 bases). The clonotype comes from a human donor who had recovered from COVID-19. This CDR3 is CSGSGLDTQYF. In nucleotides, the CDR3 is TGCAGTGGTTCGGGGTTGGATACGCAGTATTTT.